This T cell receptor beta chain appears in the sequencing data of a study of blood T cell repertoires in COVID-19. For the study at large: Some COVID-19 samples were acute and others convalescent; all came from the United States, Italy and Spain. From T cells, B-cell-depleted T cells, or PBMCs came the material, which was cDNA or gDNA.

Data came from immunoSEQ multiplex PCR; TCRdb stores just in-frame clones and leaves some out. The table includes roughly 400,000 clones, 80% to 95% detected once. Cohort allocation depended upon clinical history that participants reported. Germline assignment: CDR1 SGHRS and CDR2 YFSETQ. V was cut by 1 base and J by 4 bases, with 9 bases left in between. CDR3 length: 13 amino acids. The V call is TRBV5-1, the J call TRBJ2-7, with TRBD1 as a possible D gene (6 bases). The sample consisted of PBMCs or T cells enriched from blood (not recorded which). The clonotype originates from a woman in her 40s who had been exposed to COVID-19. The CDR3 bases are TGCGCCAGCAGCTTGAGGGGACAATACGAGCAGTACTTC. Translation: CASSLRGQYEQYF. The full variable domain, with the rest looked up from reference TRBV5-1 and TRBJ2-7, is KAGVTQTPRYLIKTRGQQVTLSCSPISGHRSVSWYQQTPGQGLQFLFEYFSETQRNKGNFPGRFSGRQFSNSRSEMNVSTLELGDSALYLCASSLRGQYEQYFGPGTRLTVT.